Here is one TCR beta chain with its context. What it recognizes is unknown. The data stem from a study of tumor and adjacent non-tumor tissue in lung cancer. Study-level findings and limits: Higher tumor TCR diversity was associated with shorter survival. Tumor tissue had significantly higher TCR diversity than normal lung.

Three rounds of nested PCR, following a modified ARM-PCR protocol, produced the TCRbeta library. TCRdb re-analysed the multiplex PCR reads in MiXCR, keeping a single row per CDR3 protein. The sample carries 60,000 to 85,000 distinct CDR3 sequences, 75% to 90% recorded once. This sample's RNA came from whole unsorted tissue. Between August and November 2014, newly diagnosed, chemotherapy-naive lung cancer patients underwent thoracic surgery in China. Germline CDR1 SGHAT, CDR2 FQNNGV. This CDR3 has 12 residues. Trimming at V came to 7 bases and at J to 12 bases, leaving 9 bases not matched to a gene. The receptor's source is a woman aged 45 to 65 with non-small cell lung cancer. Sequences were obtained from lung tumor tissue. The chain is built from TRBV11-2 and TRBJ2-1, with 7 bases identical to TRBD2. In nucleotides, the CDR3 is TGTGCCAGCATGGGACTATCTGGCGGGCAGTTCTTC. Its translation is CASMGLSGGQFF. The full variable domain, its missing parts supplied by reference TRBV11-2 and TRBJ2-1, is EAGVAQSPRYKIIEKRQSVAFWCNPISGHATLYWYQQILGQGPKLLIQFQNNGVVDDSQLPKDRFSAERLKGVDSTLKIQPAKLEDSAVYLCASMGLSGGQFFGPGTRLTVL.